Listed below are T cell receptor beta chains from one sample, sequenced in a study of OX40 agonist ivuxolimab in advanced cancers. Profiled with immunoSEQ multiplex PCR; TCRdb holds only in-frame clones, not every one. This sample has about 47,000 clones, with approximately 80% found just once. The sample here was CD4+ or CD8+ T cells sorted from blood, taken in a trial of the OX40 agonist ivuxolimab. The origin of the receptors is an adult with an advanced solid tumor such as melanoma, head and neck, liver or kidney cancer. Both conserved end residues are part of each CDR3. Each record gives: clone size, V gene, CDR3 protein. Not every row has a clone size; where given, it reads once, few, many or a size class.

size: .
V: TRBV28
CDR3: CASSQTGGGTEAFF

size: once
V: TRBV19
CDR3: CASSIWTDYGYTF

size: .
V: TRBV27
CDR3: CASSPSNGEFNTGELFF

size: .
V: TRBV7-6
CDR3: CASSSDRGNSPLHF

size: .
V: TRBV2
CDR3: CASSPPAQYEQYF

size: medium-sized
V: TRBV5-6
CDR3: CASSLVGTNYGYTF

size: medium-sized
V: TRBV4-2
CDR3: CASSSGTSAGELFF

size: .
V: TRBV5-6
CDR3: CASSQGDNEQFF

size: .
V: TRBV19
CDR3: CASSNRGSNYGYTF

size: .
V: TRBV2
CDR3: CASIPDRGEETQYF

size: .
V: TRBV9
CDR3: CASSGVSGGNYNEQFF

size: .
V: TRBV5-1
CDR3: CASSSKRDFTYEQYF

size: .
V: TRBV12-2
CDR3: CASRLGSEGNQPQHF

size: few
V: TRBV27
CDR3: CASSTSTGTAGTGELFF

size: .
V: TRBV28
CDR3: CASSLAAYSYNEQFF

size: .
V: TRBV10-2
CDR3: CASSEPDGNTEAFF

size: .
V: TRBV5-4
CDR3: CASRELGQPFEAFF

size: .
V: TRBV7-6
CDR3: CASSLEGGFNPETQYF

size: once
V: TRBV5-1
CDR3: CASSLDYSGNTIYF

size: .
V: TRBV6-5
CDR3: CASSYGTGGNEQYF

size: once
V: TRBV19
CDR3: CASSLQGSTEAFF

size: .
V: TRBV6-6
CDR3: CASSYGSEAFF

size: .
V: TRBV5-4
CDR3: CASSQDRANTGELFF

size: .
V: TRBV27
CDR3: CASSDSTDNSPLHF

size: .
V: TRBV28
CDR3: CASSARGFEKLFF

size: .
V: TRBV6-1
CDR3: CASSDRQGQTDTQYF

size: .
V: TRBV6-5
CDR3: CASSYTGPNTEAFF

size: once
V: TRBV9
CDR3: CASSVAGTPSTDTQYF

size: .
V: TRBV28
CDR3: CASSFGLAGEISYEQYF

size: .
V: TRBV14
CDR3: CASSPRGASTDTQYF

size: .
V: TRBV9
CDR3: CASSDPRRARYGYTF

size: few
V: TRBV19
CDR3: CASSIDHETSGFNEQFF

size: .
V: TRBV9
CDR3: CASSVGAEHYEQYF

size: .
V: TRBV9
CDR3: CASSASGGVDTQYF

size: .
V: TRBV19
CDR3: CASSFRGFSYEQYF

size: .
V: TRBV4-3
CDR3: CASSLEGRTEAFF

size: .
V: TRBV2
CDR3: CASSDVYGANEQFF

size: .
V: TRBV11-2
CDR3: CASSLISGGPYGYTF

size: few
V: TRBV7-2
CDR3: CASAPNRDSGNTIYF

size: once
V: TRBV28
CDR3: CASNAGSVEAFF

size: .
V: TRBV11-3
CDR3: CASSLGWNTGELFF